A single sample gave rise to the 13 T cell receptor beta chains below, sequenced in a study of T cells in Graves' hyperthyroidism and ophthalmopathy. Authors of the study amplified TCR beta CDR3 regions from RNA transcripts. Using the HTBI primer set, a first-round RT-PCR was run on the TCR CDR3. TCRdb itself ran the multiplex PCR reads through MiXCR, one entry per CDR3 protein. Among approximately 710,000 distinct CDR3 sequences listed, 17% were seen once. Sequenced material: blood. The receptor source for this set is a man in his forties or fifties with Graves' hyperthyroidism.

This clonotype occurred a few times. The chain has TRBV2 and TRBJ1-4, with D perhaps TRBD1 (5 bases). Trimming stripped 10 bases from V and 6 bases from J, with 27 bases between. The CDR3 sequence is 17 residues long. Germline CDR1 reads SNHLY; CDR2 reads FYNNEI. CDR3 sequence (DNA): TGTGCCATGGGAGGGACTCCTCAAAACGTTGGATATGAAAAACTGTTTTTT. Its protein product is CAMGGTPQNVGYEKLFF.

This clonotype was counted once. This sequence joins TRBV29-1 and TRBJ1-2; 10 positions match TRBD1. V lost 3 bases, J lost 7 bases, and 11 bases stayed unmatched. CDR1 is SQVTM and CDR2 is ANQGSEA in the germline V gene. The length of the CDR3 is 15 residues. The CDR3: CSVDLMTGGRGGYTF. Written as DNA, the CDR3 is TGCAGCGTTGATCTTATGACAGGGGGCAGAGGTGGCTACACCTTC. The entire variable domain, with the rest obtained from reference TRBV29-1 and TRBJ1-2, is as follows: SAVISQKPSRDICQRGTSLTIQCQVDSQVTMMFWYRQQPGQSLTLIATANQGSEATYESGFVIDKFPISRPNLTFSTLTVSNMSPEDSSIYLCSVDLMTGGRGGYTFGSGTRLTVV.

The chain is built from TRBV20-1 and TRBJ1-3, with a tentative D call TRBD1 (6 bases). The germline V and J ends were trimmed by 6 bases and 0 bases, with 15 bases remaining between them. Per germline, CDR1 DFQATT and CDR2 SNEGSKA (reference sequence). CDR3 length: 15 residues. The CDR3 loop reads CSAPDSRVSGNTIYF. The CDR3 DNA follows: TGCAGTGCCCCGGACAGTAGAGTCTCTGGAAACACCATATATTTT.

In this sample, this clonotype turned up a few times. V is TRBV7-9 and J is TRBJ2-2; D is ambiguous. Germline assignment: CDR1 SEHNR and CDR2 FQNEAQ (reference sequence). V was clipped by 6 bases and J by 7 bases, with 9 bases between them. This CDR3 has 12 residues. CDR3 in amino acids: CASSSMGGELFF. CDR3 bases: TGTGCCAGCAGTTCCATGGGCGGGGAGCTGTTTTTT.

This clonotype was seen a single time. This chain connects TRBV5-5 to TRBJ1-4; 7 positions match TRBD1. The CDR3 has 13 amino acids. From germline, CDR1 is SGHKS and CDR2 YYEKEE (reference sequence). Germline trimming cut 4 bases from V and 6 bases from J; bases unmatched to any gene: 3. CDR3 bases: TGTGCCAGCAGCGCTGGGACAGATGAAAAACTGTTTTTT. Its protein product is CASSAGTDEKLFF.

This sequence joins TRBV9 and TRBJ1-1; D call uncertain. Between the trimmed V and J ends, which lost 4 bases and 0 bases, there was a span of 16 bases. CDR3 length: 16 residues. Germline V CDR1 and CDR2: SGDLS, YYNGEE. The CDR3 sequence: CASSMGLPPMNTEAFF. DNA of the CDR3: TGTGCCAGCAGCATGGGCCTTCCCCCCATGAACACTGAAGCTTTCTTT.

This clonotype has a count of ten or more. This rearrangement joins TRBV6-1 to TRBJ2-1; TRBD1 is a possible D gene (6 bases). V was shortened by 6 bases and J by 3 bases, with 12 bases between the two germline ends. CDR3 length: 14 amino acids. Germline V gene data show CDR1 as MNHNS and CDR2 as SASEGT. This chain's CDR3 is CASSRRDNYNEQFF. The CDR3 bases are TGTGCCAGCAGCAGACGGGACAACTACAATGAGCAGTTCTTC.

The chain carries TRBV5-4 and TRBJ2-5; D possibly uses TRBD1 or TRBD2 (8 bases each). The CDR3 sequence is 16 residues long. Germline V CDR1 and CDR2: SGHNT, YYREEE (reference sequence). V was cut by 3 bases and J by 2 bases, with 17 bases left in between. The CDR3 reads CASSSGGTGSQETQYF. In DNA form, the CDR3 reads TGTGCCAGCAGCTCGGGAGGGACAGGCTCTCAAGAGACCCAGTACTTC. Full variable domain (outside the CDR3, taken from reference TRBV5-4 and TRBJ2-5): ETGVTQSPTHLIKTRGQQVTLRCSSQSGHNTVSWYQQALGQGPQFIFQYYREEENGRGNFPPRFSGLQFPNYSSELNVNALELDDSALYLCASSSGGTGSQETQYFGPGTRLLVL.

This clonotype was seen a handful of times. The chain has TRBV29-1 and TRBJ2-2; 13 nucleotides line up with TRBD2. V was pared by 2 bases and J by 1 base, with 16 bases of the junction left unmatched. This CDR3 is 21 amino acids long. Germline values: CDR1 SQVTM, CDR2 ANQGSEA. The CDR3 is CSVEIPWTSGRGTLNTGELFF. CDR3 in DNA: TGCAGCGTTGAAATACCCTGGACTAGCGGGAGAGGGACCCTGAACACCGGGGAGCTGTTTTTT.

The gene calls are TRBV5-1 and TRBJ2-7; D is tentatively TRBD1 or TRBD2 (5 bases each). The CDR3 has 14 residues. Trimming left V 5 bases short and J 5 bases short, with 17 bases between. Germline values: CDR1 SGHRS, CDR2 YFSETQ. The chain's CDR3 is CASSSFWGINEQYF. The CDR3 coding sequence is TGCGCCAGCAGTTCCTTCTGGGGGATAAACGAGCAGTACTTC.

This clonotype was found once. The chain joins TRBV11-2 to TRBJ2-3; 7 bases match TRBD1. The germline V gene has CDR1 SGHAT and CDR2 FQNNGV. Trimming cost V 5 bases and J 5 bases; bases outside gene matches: 7. CDR3 length equals 14 residues. The CDR3 nucleotides read TGTGCCAGCAGCGCCGGGACAGCAGGAGATACGCAGTATTTT. This gives the protein CASSAGTAGDTQYF.

The J gene is TRBJ2-2, the V gene TRBV6-4; D might be TRBD1 (6 bases). The CDR3 consists of 16 residues. Trimming cost V 0 bases and J 2 bases, with 10 bases left between them. Germline CDR1 and CDR2: MRHNA and SNTAGT. CDR3 protein: CASSDSPGTNTGELFF. For the CDR3, the DNA is TGTGCCAGCAGTGACTCTCCGGGGACAAACACCGGGGAGCTGTTTTTT.

The table lists this clonotype with many counts. The chain links TRBV2 to TRBJ2-3, with unresolved D. Germline V gives CDR1 SNHLY, CDR2 FYNNEI. V was clipped by 3 bases and J by 1 base, with 11 bases between them. This CDR3 has 15 amino acids. The CDR3 DNA reads TGTGCCAGCAGTGACCCCCACTCGGGCACAGATACGCAGTATTTT. It specifies CASSDPHSGTDTQYF.